The present TCR beta chain was sequenced within a study of T cell responses to AZD1222 COVID-19 vaccine. V was cut by 10 bases and J by 6 bases, with 15 bases left in between. Germline CDR1 is MDHEN and CDR2 is SYDVKM. There are 13 residues in the CDR3. Sequencing was performed with immunoSEQ multiplex PCR; in TCRdb, only in-frame clones are kept and a portion is missing. The sample includes approximately 75,000 clones, roughly nine tenths of them seen just once. Sequencing was performed on peripheral blood, taken 28 days after the second AZD1222 dose. V and J are TRBV28 and TRBJ2-2, with TRBD1 as a possible D gene (7 bases). This receptor was obtained from an adult who received the AZD1222 COVID-19 vaccine. DNA for the CDR3: TGTGCCACCCCAGGGGGGACTCCCGGGGAGCTGTTTTTT. Protein sequence: CATPGGTPGELFF.